This record concerns one T cell receptor (beta chain) sequence. Its specificity is unknown. Blood was sampled at baseline, cycle 4 day 1, and cycle 7 day 1. This CDR3 spans 16 amino acids. The V segment lost 5 bases and the J segment 5 bases; nucleotides outside the gene matches: 13. Germline lookup yields CDR1 SEHNR and CDR2 FQNEAQ (reference sequence). Using immunoSEQ multiplex PCR, the repertoire was profiled, and TCRdb retains in-frame clones only, with some absent. Of about 38,000 clones in the sample, 82% were seen once. This sample is drawn from a study of OX40 agonist ivuxolimab in advanced cancers. Across the whole study: Prior anti-PD-1, anti-PD-L1 or anti-CTLA-4 therapy was allowed; over 30% had some. The study's findings and limits: Expansion of clones was among the lowest in partial responders at 0.1-3.0 mg/kg. A proportion of nonresponders additionally exhibited low normalized T-cell clonal expansion.

The rearrangement uses TRBV7-9 and TRBJ2-3, with 7 bases fitting TRBD1. This clonotype originated in an adult with an advanced solid tumor such as melanoma, head and neck, liver or kidney cancer. Here the sequenced sample was CD4+ or CD8+ T cells sorted from blood, taken in a trial of the OX40 agonist ivuxolimab. This CDR3 is CASSPRRQGWVDTQYF. CDR3 sequence (DNA): TGTGCCAGCAGCCCCAGGCGACAGGGATGGGTAGATACGCAGTATTTT.